The 18 T cell receptor beta chains reported below all come from one sample, sequenced in a study of memory CD4+ T cells and cytomegalovirus serostatus (dated by TCRdb to the late 2010s). A FACSAria II was used to sort memory CD4+ T cells, defined as single viable CD3+CD4+CD8-CD45RO+ cells. The library was made by the immunoSEQ multiplex PCR assay. TCRdb's version of the immuneACCESS table is confined to in-frame rearrangements and falls short of the full clone set. An unresolved V gene accounts for under half of the shortfall where checked; the remainder is of unknown origin. This sample comprises around 53,000 clones, 80% to 90% of them detected only once. The ten largest clones represent 2% of the sample. The sample was memory CD4+ T cells from blood. The receptors derive from an adult in good health and CMV-seropositive.

The genes are TRBV7-8 and TRBJ2-7; 9 nucleotides agree with TRBD1. The CDR3 has 17 residues. Germline V gene sequence: CDR1 SGHVS, CDR2 FQNEAQ. V shed 2 bases and J 3 bases; nucleotides not matched to a gene: 11. In nucleotides, the CDR3 is TGTGCCAGCAGCTTATTCCCTGGGGGACAGGGTGTCTACGAGCAGTACTTC. Translating gives CASSLFPGGQGVYEQYF.

The J gene is TRBJ1-4, the V gene TRBV5-1, with TRBD1 matching 9 bases. The V gene end was trimmed by 5 bases and the J gene end by 6 bases; junction bases not matched to a gene: 11. The CDR3 covers 16 residues. In germline, CDR1 is SGHRS, CDR2 YFSETQ. CDR3 protein: CASRPRGGQGYEKLFF. DNA of the CDR3: TGCGCCAGCAGGCCCCGCGGGGGACAGGGATATGAAAAACTGTTTTTT.

This rearrangement joins TRBV7-8 to TRBJ2-1, with a weak D call TRBD2 (5 bases). Germline values: CDR1 SGHVS, CDR2 FQNEAQ. The CDR3 sequence is 16 residues long. The V gene lost 1 base and the J gene lost 3 bases, with 13 bases spanning the gap. Here the CDR3 DNA reads TGTGCCAGCAGCTTAGTAGCGATGCTAGGCTACAATGAGCAGTTCTTC. Encoded protein: CASSLVAMLGYNEQFF.

V and J are TRBV2 and TRBJ2-7, with a weak D call TRBD1 (5 bases). V lost 4 bases and J 0 bases, leaving 10 bases between the germline ends. The germline gives CDR1 SNHLY, CDR2 FYNNEI. CDR3 size: 14 residues. The CDR3 DNA follows: TGTGCCAGCAGTGTACGACAGAGCTCCTACGAGCAGTACTTC. Translating it yields CASSVRQSSYEQYF.

This chain links TRBV5-1 with TRBJ1-4; tentatively, D is TRBD1 (5 bases). The CDR3 has 16 residues. Trimming cost V 4 bases and J 0 bases, with 13 bases left between them. CDR1 is SGHRS, CDR2 YFSETQ, per germline. The CDR3 loop is CASSQARGPTNEKLFF. The CDR3 nucleotides read TGCGCCAGCAGCCAAGCAAGGGGACCAACTAATGAAAAACTGTTTTTT. Full variable domain (missing parts from reference TRBV5-1 and TRBJ1-4): KAGVTQTPRYLIKTRGQQVTLSCSPISGHRSVSWYQQTPGQGLQFLFEYFSETQRNKGNFPGRFSGRQFSNSRSEMNVSTLELGDSALYLCASSQARGPTNEKLFFGSGTQLSVL.

The V call is TRBV19, the J call TRBJ2-3, with D unresolved. There are 13 residues in the CDR3. Germline lookup yields CDR1 LNHDA and CDR2 SQIVND (reference sequence). V was trimmed by 3 bases and J by 8 bases, leaving 12 bases between them. This CDR3 is CASSIGPGGTQYF. CDR3 nucleotide sequence: TGTGCCAGTAGTATCGGGCCCGGCGGTACGCAGTATTTT.

The chain joins TRBV5-1 to TRBJ2-3; maybe TRBD1 (5 bases). The CDR3 consists of 14 residues. The V gene's germline CDR1 is SGHRS and CDR2 YFSETQ. V lost 3 bases, J lost 5 bases, and 13 bases lay in between. The CDR3 nucleotides are TGCGCCAGCAGCTGGGCAGGGCCGGGAGATACGCAGTATTTT. It codes for CASSWAGPGDTQYF.

The gene calls are TRBV5-4 and TRBJ2-5; 12 nucleotides agree with TRBD2. Germline V CDR1 and CDR2: SGHNT, YYREEE (reference sequence). The CDR3 loop spans 15 amino acids. J was trimmed by 4 bases and V by 4 bases; bases with no gene match: 5. This CDR3 reads CASSVTLAGGETQYF. The DNA of the CDR3 is TGTGCCAGCAGCGTTACACTAGCGGGAGGAGAGACCCAGTACTTC.

CDR3 nucleotides: TGTGCCTGGAGTGTAGGGACAGGGAGTCAGCCCCAGCATTTT. Amino acids: CAWSVGTGSQPQHF. The chain recombines TRBV30 with TRBJ1-5, with 9 positions matching TRBD1. The CDR3 extends over 14 amino acids. The V gene end was trimmed by 0 bases and the J gene end by 6 bases; junction bases not matched to a gene: 3. CDR1 GTSNPN and CDR2 SVGIG come from the germline V gene (reference sequence). Full variable domain (missing parts from reference TRBV30 and TRBJ1-5): SQTIHQWPATLVQPVGSPLSLECTVEGTSNPNLYWYRQAAGRGLQLLFYSVGIGQISSEVPQNLSASRPQDRQFILSSKKLLLSDSGFYLCAWSVGTGSQPQHFGDGTRLSIL.

The chain links TRBV28 to TRBJ2-7, with 10 bases aligning to TRBD2. This CDR3 has 12 amino acids. Germline loops: CDR1 MDHEN, CDR2 SYDVKM. Trimming cost V 8 bases and J 4 bases; bases outside gene matches: 2. The CDR3 loop reads CASSTSGYEQYF. The CDR3 region has the DNA TGTGCCAGCTCGACTAGCGGGTACGAGCAGTACTTC.

This clone was observed a single time. This rearrangement joins TRBV5-1 to TRBJ2-7, with D perhaps TRBD1 (5 bases). The CDR3 has 13 amino acids. Per germline, CDR1 SGHRS and CDR2 YFSETQ. Trimming pared 0 bases from V and 6 bases from J, leaving 10 bases between. DNA of the CDR3: TGCGCCAGCAGCTTGGCCGTCAGGGCCGAGCAGTACTTC. Protein: CASSLAVRAEQYF. Full variable domain (rest looked up from reference TRBV5-1 and TRBJ2-7): KAGVTQTPRYLIKTRGQQVTLSCSPISGHRSVSWYQQTPGQGLQFLFEYFSETQRNKGNFPGRFSGRQFSNSRSEMNVSTLELGDSALYLCASSLAVRAEQYFGPGTRLTVT.

The genes are TRBV19 and TRBJ1-5; the match to TRBD1 covers 7 bases. The CDR3 extends over 16 amino acids. The J segment lost 4 bases and the V segment lost 5 bases, leaving 11 bases of the junction unmatched. CDR1 LNHDA and CDR2 SQIVND come from the germline V gene (reference sequence). The DNA for the CDR3 is TGTGCCAGTAGTCTAACGGAGGGGGCTACGAATCAGCCCCAGCATTTT. Amino acid sequence: CASSLTEGATNQPQHF.

This sequence joins TRBV7-9 and TRBJ2-3; 7 nucleotides agree with TRBD1. This CDR3 is 14 amino acids long. The V gene's germline CDR1 is SEHNR and CDR2 FQNEAQ (reference sequence). The junction had 8 bases not matched to a gene; V was cut back by 5 bases and J by 6 bases. The CDR3 coding sequence is TGTGCCAGCAGCCGCAGTCAGGGGGTCGATACGCAGTATTTT. Encoded protein: CASSRSQGVDTQYF. The full variable domain, in which reference TRBV7-9 and TRBJ2-3 provide the parts outside the CDR3, is DTGVSQNPRHKITKRGQNVTFRCDPISEHNRLYWYRQTLGQGPEFLTYFQNEAQLEKSRLLSDRFSAERPKGSFSTLEIQRTEQGDSAMYLCASSRSQGVDTQYFGPGTRLTVL.

V usage is TRBV18 and J usage is TRBJ1-1; D gene uncertain. This CDR3 contains 17 residues. The germline V gene has CDR1 KGHSH and CDR2 LQKENI. V was trimmed by 1 base and J by 1 base, leaving 16 bases between them. CDR3 residues: CASSPLGPLPGNTEAFF. The DNA of the CDR3 is TGTGCCAGCTCACCACTAGGCCCACTCCCGGGGAACACTGAAGCTTTCTTT.

V usage is TRBV27 and J usage is TRBJ1-2; no firm D call. The CDR3 consists of 15 residues. The V end was cut by 6 bases, the J end by 4 bases, with 18 bases between. Germline-derived CDR1 and CDR2 are MNHEY and SMNVEV (reference sequence). The CDR3 is CASRPAVSVFYGYTF. The DNA for the CDR3 is TGTGCCAGCAGACCCGCGGTTTCGGTGTTCTATGGCTACACCTTC.

The chain combines TRBV28 with TRBJ1-6; maybe TRBD1 (5 bases). The germline V and J ends were trimmed by 6 bases and 9 bases, with 12 bases remaining between them. In germline, CDR1 is MDHEN, CDR2 SYDVKM. The CDR3 contains 13 residues. The chain's CDR3 is CASSLPTGSPLHF. The CDR3 DNA reads TGTGCCAGCAGCCTCCCCACAGGTTCACCCCTCCACTTT.

V and J are TRBV27 and TRBJ1-5; no reliable D call. Germline CDR1 and CDR2: MNHEY and SMNVEV (reference sequence). V lost 2 bases, J lost 7 bases, and 6 bases lay in between. There are 12 residues in the CDR3. The CDR3 here is CASSLAGQPQHF. The CDR3 DNA sequence: TGTGCCAGCAGTTTAGCGGGACAGCCCCAGCATTTT.

In this sample, this clone turned up a few times. The gene calls are TRBV5-1 and TRBJ1-2; the match to TRBD1 covers 7 bases. Trimming removed 4 bases from V and 5 bases from J; junction bases left unmatched: 14. CDR3 length: 16 amino acids. Germline assignment: CDR1 SGHRS and CDR2 YFSETQ. CDR3 amino acids: CASSGRDSDASYGYTF. CDR3 DNA: TGCGCCAGCAGCGGGCGGGACAGCGATGCCAGTTATGGCTACACCTTC.